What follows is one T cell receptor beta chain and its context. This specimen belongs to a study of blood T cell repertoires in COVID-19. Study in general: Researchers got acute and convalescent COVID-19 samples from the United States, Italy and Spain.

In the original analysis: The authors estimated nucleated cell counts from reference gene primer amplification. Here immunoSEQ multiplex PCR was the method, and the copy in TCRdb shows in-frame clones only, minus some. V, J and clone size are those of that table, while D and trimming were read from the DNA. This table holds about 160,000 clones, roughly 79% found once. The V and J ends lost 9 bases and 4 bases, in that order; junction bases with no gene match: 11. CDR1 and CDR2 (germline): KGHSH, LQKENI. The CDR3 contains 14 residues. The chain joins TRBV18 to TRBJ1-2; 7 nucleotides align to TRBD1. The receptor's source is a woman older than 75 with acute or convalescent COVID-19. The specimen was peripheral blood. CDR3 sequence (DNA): TGTGCCAGTTCGCCCGGGACAGCAATCTATGGCTACACCTTC. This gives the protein CASSPGTAIYGYTF.